Listed below are T cell receptor beta chains from one sample, sequenced in a study of neurological immune-mediated disorders. MiXCR, applied by TCRdb to the 5' RACE reads, yields one record per CDR3 protein. The data contain 20,000 or so distinct CDR3 sequences, around 10% of them singletons. The sample taken for sequencing was CD8+ T cells from blood. These receptors all stem from a woman in her forties or fifties in good health. CDR3s include the opening cysteine and the closing phenylalanine or tryptophan. The D gene is left open where the match is weak. Not every row has a clone size; where given, it reads once, few, many or a size class.

V	J	D	size	CDR3	DNA
TRBV5-1	TRBJ1-5	.	many	CASSLEDSLRQPQHF	TGCGCCAGCAGCTTGGAGGACAGCCTCCGTCAGCCCCAGCATTTT
TRBV5-1	TRBJ2-3	.	many	CASSLTRLTDTQYF	TGCGCCAGCAGCTTGACTAGGCTCACAGATACGCAGTATTTT
TRBV7-9	TRBJ1-4	.	many	CASLGGSTNEKLFF	TGTGCCAGCTTGGGGGGAAGTACTAATGAAAAACTGTTTTTT
TRBV4-1	TRBJ2-7	.	many	CASSLGRSYEQYF	TGCGCCAGCAGCCTTGGACGGTCCTACGAGCAGTACTTC
TRBV27	TRBJ2-7	TRBD1	many	CASSPRDRSSYEQYF	TGTGCCAGCAGTCCCCGGGACAGGTCCTCCTACGAGCAGTACTTC
TRBV10-3	TRBJ2-2	.	many	CAISFERANTGELFF	TGTGCCATCAGTTTTGAAAGAGCGAACACCGGGGAGCTGTTTTTT
TRBV5-1	TRBJ1-5	TRBD1	.	CASSLGTGRGQPQHF	TGCGCCAGCAGCTTGGGGACAGGCCGGGGACAGCCCCAGCATTTT
TRBV5-1	TRBJ2-7	TRBD2	many	CASSLRGTSSYEQYF	TGCGCCAGCAGCCTCCGTGGGACTAGCAGCTACGAGCAGTACTTC
TRBV30	TRBJ1-1	.	many	CAWKDGRPNTEAFF	TGTGCCTGGAAAGACGGCAGACCGAACACTGAAGCTTTCTTT
TRBV20-1	TRBJ1-5	TRBD1	many	CSARAGGEGNQPQHF	TGCAGTGCTAGAGCAGGGGGCGAGGGCAATCAGCCCCAGCATTTT
TRBV3-1	TRBJ2-7	TRBD2	medium-sized	CASSPGLAGAYEQYF	TGTGCCAGCAGCCCGGGACTAGCGGGAGCGTACGAGCAGTACTTC
TRBV7-9	TRBJ2-7	TRBD1	many	CASSPVQGERGSYEQYF	TGTGCCAGCAGCCCAGTTCAGGGGGAGAGGGGCTCCTACGAGCAGTACTTC
TRBV28	TRBJ2-2	TRBD1	.	CASSSGQGPWKTGELFF	TGTGCCAGCAGTTCCGGACAGGGTCCATGGAAAACCGGGGAGCTGTTTTTT
TRBV12-5	TRBJ1-2	.	.	CASGPRRGKNDSPNYGYTF	TGTGCTAGTGGTCCCCGGCGGGGTAAGAACGACAGTCCTAACTATGGCTACACCTTC
TRBV12-3/TRBV12-4	TRBJ2-7	.	few	CASSFRPNEQYF	TGTGCCAGCAGTTTCCGACCGAATGAGCAGTACTTC
TRBV7-9	TRBJ2-1	.	many	CASSLTGGVDEQFF	TGTGCCAGCAGCCTTACAGGAGGGGTCGATGAGCAGTTCTTC
TRBV20-1	TRBJ2-7	TRBD2	many	CSARDRKSGGIDEQYF	TGCAGTGCTAGAGATCGCAAAAGCGGGGGGATCGACGAGCAGTACTTC
TRBV4-1	TRBJ2-7	.	once	CASSWRDAESGEQYF	TGCGCCAGCAGTTGGAGGGACGCCGAGTCGGGCGAGCAGTACTTC
TRBV29-1	TRBJ2-1	.	.	CSVEGLGSVHSYNEQFF	TGCAGCGTTGAAGGCCTAGGTAGCGTTCACTCCTACAATGAGCAGTTCTTC
TRBV6-1	TRBJ2-1	.	many	CASSEAGINYYNEQFF	TGTGCCAGCAGTGAAGCGGGAATTAACTATTACAATGAGCAGTTCTTC
TRBV7-8	TRBJ2-2	.	many	CASSLTVAGELFF	TGTGCCAGCAGCTTAACGGTCGCCGGGGAGCTGTTTTTT
TRBV29-1	TRBJ2-7	.	many	CSVQSRDTYEQYF	TGCAGCGTTCAATCCCGGGACACGTACGAGCAGTACTTC
TRBV20-1	TRBJ2-1	TRBD2	many	CSAGPGGDEQFF	TGCAGTGCAGGCCCCGGGGGGGATGAGCAGTTCTTC
TRBV29-1	TRBJ2-1	TRBD1	many	CSAQGANEQFF	TGCAGCGCCCAGGGGGCGAATGAGCAGTTCTTC
TRBV4-1	TRBJ2-2	.	many	CASSQDRAYTGELFF	TGCGCCAGCAGCCAAGATCGGGCCTATACCGGGGAGCTGTTTTTT
TRBV7-9	TRBJ1-2	.	many	CASSYPGTDHYGYTF	TGTGCCAGCAGCTACCCAGGGACCGACCACTATGGCTACACCTTC
TRBV7-3	TRBJ2-1	TRBD2	many	CASSSPGGTYNEQFF	TGTGCCAGCAGCTCCCCGGGAGGGACCTACAATGAGCAGTTCTTC
TRBV27	TRBJ1-5	.	many	CASSFRNSNQPQHF	TGTGCCAGCAGTTTTAGGAATAGCAATCAGCCCCAGCATTTT
TRBV14	TRBJ1-1	.	.	CASSRDLRDTEAFF	TGTGCCAGCAGCCGGGACCTTAGGGACACTGAAGCTTTCTTT
TRBV4-3	TRBJ2-3	.	.	CASSQERVGVRTDTQYF	TGCGCCAGCAGCCAAGAGCGGGTAGGGGTACGGACAGATACGCAGTATTTT
TRBV7-9	TRBJ2-2	TRBD1	many	CASSLTGDLSVTGELFF	TGTGCCAGCAGCTTGACAGGGGACCTATCCGTAACCGGGGAGCTGTTTTTT
TRBV9	TRBJ2-1	.	many	CASSALNGSYNEQFF	TGTGCCAGCAGTGCCCTGAACGGGAGCTACAATGAGCAGTTCTTC
TRBV29-1	TRBJ2-7	TRBD1	many	CSVKTGDRYEQYF	TGCAGCGTCAAGACAGGGGACCGCTACGAGCAGTACTTC
TRBV5-1	TRBJ2-1	TRBD1	many	CASSPAAGTENGAYNEQFF	TGCGCCAGCAGCCCCGCTGCCGGGACAGAAAATGGAGCTTACAATGAGCAGTTCTTC
TRBV9	TRBJ2-1	TRBD2	many	CASSDPVWTSVSSYNEQFF	TGTGCCAGCAGCGACCCGGTGTGGACTAGTGTTAGCTCCTACAATGAGCAGTTCTTC
TRBV9	TRBJ2-1	TRBD2	many	CASSVGLAGTYNEQFF	TGTGCCAGCAGCGTAGGACTAGCGGGGACCTACAATGAGCAGTTCTTC
TRBV28	TRBJ1-1	TRBD1	many	CASSSPRTGAVNTEAFF	TGTGCCAGCAGTTCCCCTCGGACAGGGGCGGTGAACACTGAAGCTTTCTTT